The sequence of this TCR beta chain was determined in a study of T cell therapy after organ transplantation. Study results and limitations: Few nonresponder expansions may reflect low coverage from poor CD8+ yield.

These transplant recipients had drug-resistant or recurrent cytomegalovirus infection. Libraries were prepared by immunoSEQ multiplex PCR; TCRdb keeps only in-frame clonotypes and omits some of them. This sample has about 48,000 clones, with 94% found just once. Points on this clone: Its target is unknown.

This material consisted of CD8+ T cells from blood, taken before autologous CMV-specific T cell therapy. The TCR was taken from a human patient who had received a solid organ transplant and had CMV disease.

CDR3 protein: CATSATPPLPYEQYF. Here the CDR3 DNA reads TGTGCCACCAGCGCCACACCTCCGCTCCCCTACGAGCAGTACTTC. The chain links TRBV15 to TRBJ2-7; D unresolved. Trimming left V 5 bases short and J 2 bases short, with 16 bases between. The CDR3 sequence is 15 residues long. Germline-derived CDR1 and CDR2 are LNHNV and YYDKDF (reference sequence). The variable domain in full, with the rest retrieved from reference TRBV15 and TRBJ2-7, is DAMVIQNPRYQVTQFGKPVTLSCSQTLNHNVMYWYQQKSSQAPKLLFHYYDKDFNNEADTPDNFQSRRPNTSFCFLDIRSPGLGDTAMYLCATSATPPLPYEQYFGPGTRLTVT.